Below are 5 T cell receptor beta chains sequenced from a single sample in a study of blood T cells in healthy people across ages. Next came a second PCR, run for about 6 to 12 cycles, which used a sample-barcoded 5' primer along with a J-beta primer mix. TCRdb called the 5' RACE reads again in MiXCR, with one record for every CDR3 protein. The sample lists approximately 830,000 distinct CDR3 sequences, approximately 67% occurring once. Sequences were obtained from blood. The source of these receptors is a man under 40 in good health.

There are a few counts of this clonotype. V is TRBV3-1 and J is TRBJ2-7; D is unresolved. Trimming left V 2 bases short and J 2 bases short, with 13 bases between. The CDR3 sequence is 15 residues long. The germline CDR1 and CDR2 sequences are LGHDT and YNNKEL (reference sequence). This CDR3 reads CASSQLDRRAYEQYF. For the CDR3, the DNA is TGTGCCAGCAGCCAACTGGACCGAAGAGCCTACGAGCAGTACTTC.

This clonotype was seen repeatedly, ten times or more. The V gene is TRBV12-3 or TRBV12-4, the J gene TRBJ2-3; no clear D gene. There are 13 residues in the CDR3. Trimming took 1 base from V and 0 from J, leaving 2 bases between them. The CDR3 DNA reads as TGTGCCAGCAGTTTAGGGAGCACAGATACGCAGTATTTT. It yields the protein CASSLGSTDTQYF.

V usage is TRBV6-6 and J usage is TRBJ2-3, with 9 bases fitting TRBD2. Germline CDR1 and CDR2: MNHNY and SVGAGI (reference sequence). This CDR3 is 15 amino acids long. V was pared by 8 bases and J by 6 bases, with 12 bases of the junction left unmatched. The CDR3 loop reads CASGLSGGLVDTQYF. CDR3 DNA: TGTGCCAGCGGGCTTAGCGGGGGCCTCGTGGATACGCAGTATTTT.

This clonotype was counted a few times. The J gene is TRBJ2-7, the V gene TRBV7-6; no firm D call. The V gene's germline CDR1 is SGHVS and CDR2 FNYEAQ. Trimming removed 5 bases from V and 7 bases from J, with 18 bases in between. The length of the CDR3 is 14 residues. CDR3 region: CASSGGKDPREQYF. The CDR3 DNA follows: TGTGCCAGCAGCGGTGGAAAGGATCCGCGGGAGCAGTACTTC.

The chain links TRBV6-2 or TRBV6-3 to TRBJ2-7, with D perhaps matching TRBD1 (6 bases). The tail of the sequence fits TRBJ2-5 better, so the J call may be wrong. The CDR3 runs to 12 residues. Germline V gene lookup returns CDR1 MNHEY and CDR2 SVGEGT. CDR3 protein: CASSYQGETQYF. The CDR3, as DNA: TGTGCCAGCAGTTACCAGGGGGAGACCCAGTACTTC.